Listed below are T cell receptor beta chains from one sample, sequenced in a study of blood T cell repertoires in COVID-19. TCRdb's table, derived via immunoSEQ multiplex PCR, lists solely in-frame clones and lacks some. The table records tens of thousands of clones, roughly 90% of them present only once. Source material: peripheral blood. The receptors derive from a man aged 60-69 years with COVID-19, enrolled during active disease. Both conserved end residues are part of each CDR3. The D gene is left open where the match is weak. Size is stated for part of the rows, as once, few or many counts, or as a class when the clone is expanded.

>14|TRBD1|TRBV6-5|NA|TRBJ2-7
CASGTGGSSYEQYF
TGTGCCAGCGGGACAGGGGGTTCTTCCTACGAGCAGTACTTC
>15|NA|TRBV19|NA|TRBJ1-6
CASSMVQSWNSPLHF
TGTGCCAGTAGTATGGTCCAGTCCTGGAATTCACCCCTCCACTTT
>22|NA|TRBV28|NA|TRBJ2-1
CASSLWLGGQGASGREGNEQFF
TGTGCCAGCAGTTTATGGCTCGGTGGACAGGGGGCTAGCGGGAGGGAGGGCAATGAGCAGTTCTTC
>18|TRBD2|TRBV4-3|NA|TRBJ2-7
CASSQDPDGTSGLYEQYF
TGCGCCAGCAGCCAAGATCCAGACGGGACTAGCGGGCTATACGAGCAGTACTTC
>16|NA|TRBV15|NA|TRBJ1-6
CATSSSPGHLNSPLHF
TGTGCCACCAGCAGCTCACCGGGACACCTTAATTCACCCCTCCACTTT
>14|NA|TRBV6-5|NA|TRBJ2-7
CASSYLGQVGEQYF
TGTGCCAGCAGTTACTTGGGACAAGTGGGGGAGCAGTACTTC
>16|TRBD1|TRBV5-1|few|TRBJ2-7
CASSSKPDREDYEQYF
TGCGCCAGCAGCTCCAAACCGGACAGGGAAGACTACGAGCAGTACTTC
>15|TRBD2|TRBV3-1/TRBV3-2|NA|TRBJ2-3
CASSLTGLAEDTQYF
TGTGCCAGCAGCCTTACGGGACTAGCGGAAGATACGCAGTATTTT
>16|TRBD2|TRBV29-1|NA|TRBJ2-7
CSVERSLAGATYEQYF
TGCAGCGTTGAACGATCGTTGGCGGGAGCTACCTACGAGCAGTACTTC
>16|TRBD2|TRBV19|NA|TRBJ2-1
CASSIRTSGRDNEQFF
TGTGCCAGTAGTATAAGGACTAGCGGGAGGGACAATGAGCAGTTCTTC
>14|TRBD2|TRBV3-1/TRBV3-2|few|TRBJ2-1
CASSPTQTSGSSVF
TGTGCCAGCAGCCCAACCCAAACTAGCGGGAGTTCGGTCTTC
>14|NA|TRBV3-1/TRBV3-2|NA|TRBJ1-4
CASRHLGGDEKLFF
TGTGCCAGCAGGCACTTAGGGGGAGATGAAAAACTGTTTTTT
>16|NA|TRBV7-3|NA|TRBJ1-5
CASSLSSRTLNQPQHF
TGTGCCAGCAGCTTATCATCCCGGACACTAAATCAGCCCCAGCATTTT
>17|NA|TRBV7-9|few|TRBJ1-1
CASSLFRQQGMNTEAFF
TGTGCCAGCAGCTTATTTAGGCAACAGGGTATGAACACTGAAGCTTTCTTT
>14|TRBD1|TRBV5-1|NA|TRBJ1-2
CASSLQGASDGYTF
TGCGCCAGCAGCCTCCAGGGGGCATCCGATGGCTACACCTTC
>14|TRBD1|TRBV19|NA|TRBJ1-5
CASDYQGASQPQHF
TGTGCCAGTGATTACCAGGGGGCGAGTCAGCCCCAGCATTTT
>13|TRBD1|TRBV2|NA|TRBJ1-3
CASRQGAGNTIYF
TGTGCCAGCAGACAGGGGGCTGGAAACACCATATATTTT
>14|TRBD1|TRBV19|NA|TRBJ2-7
CASSETGGGYEQYF
TGTGCCAGTAGCGAGACAGGGGGCGGATACGAGCAGTACTTC
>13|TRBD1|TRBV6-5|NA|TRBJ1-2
CASSRTGEDGYTF
TGTGCCAGCAGTCGGACAGGGGAAGATGGCTACACCTTC
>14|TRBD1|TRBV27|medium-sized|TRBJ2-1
CASSLGTGYNEQFF
TGTGCCAGCAGTTTAGGGACAGGGTACAATGAGCAGTTCTTC
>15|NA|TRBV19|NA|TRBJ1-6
CASSIGGQPNSPLHF
TGTGCCAGTAGTATCGGAGGACAGCCGAATTCACCCCTCCACTTT
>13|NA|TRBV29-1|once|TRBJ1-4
CSTLGGASEKLFF
TGCAGCACCCTAGGGGGGGCGAGTGAAAAACTGTTTTTT
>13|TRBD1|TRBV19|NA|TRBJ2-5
CASRGQGQETQYF
TGTGCCAGTCGCGGACAGGGGCAAGAGACCCAGTACTTC
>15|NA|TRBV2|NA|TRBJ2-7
CASSEWQGSWYEQYF
TGTGCCAGCAGTGAATGGCAGGGGAGTTGGTACGAGCAGTACTTC
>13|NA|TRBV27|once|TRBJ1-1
CASGGIGQAEAFF
TGTGCCAGCGGCGGGATCGGACAAGCTGAAGCTTTCTTT
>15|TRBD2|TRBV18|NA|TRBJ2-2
CASPTSGLNTGELFF
TGTGCCAGCCCTACTAGCGGGCTAAACACCGGGGAGCTGTTTTTT
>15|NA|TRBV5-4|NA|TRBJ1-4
CASSLGAATNEKLFF
TGTGCCAGCAGCTTGGGGGCAGCAACTAATGAAAAACTGTTTTTT
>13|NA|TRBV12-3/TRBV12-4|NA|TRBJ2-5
CASSSLGGETQYF
TGTGCCAGCAGTTCCCTGGGGGGAGAGACCCAGTACTTC
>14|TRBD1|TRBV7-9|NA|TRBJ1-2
CASSSPGQVYGYTF
TGTGCCAGCAGCTCCCCAGGACAGGTCTATGGCTACACCTTC
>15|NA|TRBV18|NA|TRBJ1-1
CASSPAGYLNTEAFF
TGTGCCAGCTCACCAGCAGGGTATCTGAACACTGAAGCTTTCTTT
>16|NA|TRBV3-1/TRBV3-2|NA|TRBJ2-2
CASSQQGLANTGELFF
TGTGCCAGCAGCCAACAGGGCTTAGCGAACACCGGGGAGCTGTTTTTT
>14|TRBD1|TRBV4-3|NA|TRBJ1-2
CASSQGDRGYGYTF
TGCGCCAGCAGCCAGGGAGACAGGGGCTATGGCTACACCTTC
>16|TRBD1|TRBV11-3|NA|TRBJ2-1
CASSRTSGTVYNEQFF
TGTGCCAGCAGCCGGACCTCCGGGACAGTCTACAATGAGCAGTTCTTC
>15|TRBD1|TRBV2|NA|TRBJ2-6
CASSPDRAGANVLTF
TGTGCCAGCAGTCCCGACAGGGCTGGGGCCAACGTCCTGACTTTC
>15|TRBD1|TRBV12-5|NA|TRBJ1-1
CASGLPPEGASEAFF
TGTGCTAGTGGTTTGCCGCCGGAGGGGGCGTCTGAAGCTTTCTTT
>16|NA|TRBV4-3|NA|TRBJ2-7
CASSLNGAGGAYEQYF
TGCGCCAGCAGCCTTAATGGGGCAGGAGGGGCCTACGAGCAGTACTTC
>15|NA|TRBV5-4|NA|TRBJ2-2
CASSLALGSTGELFF
TGTGCCAGCAGCTTGGCCCTAGGTTCGACCGGGGAGCTGTTTTTT
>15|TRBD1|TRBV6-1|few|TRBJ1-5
CASSEAGQGVRLQHF
TGTGCCAGCAGTGAAGCAGGACAGGGGGTACGTCTCCAGCATTTT
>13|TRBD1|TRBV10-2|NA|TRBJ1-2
CASSSTGVGGYTF
TGCGCCAGCAGTTCAACAGGGGTCGGTGGCTACACCTTC
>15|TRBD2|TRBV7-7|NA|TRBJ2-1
CASSFLAGERGEQFF
TGTGCTAGCAGCTTTCTAGCGGGAGAACGTGGTGAGCAGTTCTTC
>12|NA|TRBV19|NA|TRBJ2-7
CASSIPGYEQYF
TGTGCCAGTAGCATACCGGGCTACGAGCAGTACTTC
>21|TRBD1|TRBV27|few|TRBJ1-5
CASSLFGPGQGPGLSNQPQHF
TGTGCCAGCAGTTTATTCGGCCCGGGACAGGGCCCGGGGTTGAGCAATCAGCCCCAGCATTTT
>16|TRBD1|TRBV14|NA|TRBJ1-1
CASSPIYRGSDTEAFF
TGTGCCAGCAGCCCCATATACAGGGGATCGGACACTGAAGCTTTCTTT
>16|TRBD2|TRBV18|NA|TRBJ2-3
CASSHRTSANTDTQYF
TGTGCCAGCTCACACCGGACTAGCGCGAACACAGATACGCAGTATTTT
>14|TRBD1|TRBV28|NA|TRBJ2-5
CASRRQGARETQYF
TGTGCCAGCAGGAGACAGGGGGCTAGAGAGACCCAGTACTTC
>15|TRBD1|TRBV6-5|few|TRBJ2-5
CASSTDRRGRETQYF
TGTGCCAGCAGTACGGACAGGAGAGGAAGAGAGACCCAGTACTTC
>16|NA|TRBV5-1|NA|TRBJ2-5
CASRTTLGRVQETQYF
TGCGCCAGCAGGACTACCCTAGGGCGTGTTCAAGAGACCCAGTACTTC
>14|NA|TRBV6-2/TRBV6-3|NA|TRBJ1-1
CASSEVTSSIEAFF
TGTGCCAGCAGTGAGGTTACTTCGTCCATTGAAGCTTTCTTT
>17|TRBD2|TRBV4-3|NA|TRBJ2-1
CASSQDPPGGSPDEQFF
TGCGCCAGCAGCCAAGATCCCCCCGGCGGGAGTCCCGATGAGCAGTTCTTC
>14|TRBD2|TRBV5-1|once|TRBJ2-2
CASSLGLASGELFF
TGCGCCAGCAGCCTGGGACTAGCGAGCGGGGAGCTGTTTTTT
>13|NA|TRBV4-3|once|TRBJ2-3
CASSQNSPDTQYF
TGCGCCAGCAGCCAAAACAGTCCAGATACGCAGTATTTT
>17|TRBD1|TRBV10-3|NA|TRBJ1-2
CAISDPGQGTVGFGYTF
TGTGCCATCAGTGACCCCGGACAGGGAACGGTCGGCTTCGGCTACACCTTC